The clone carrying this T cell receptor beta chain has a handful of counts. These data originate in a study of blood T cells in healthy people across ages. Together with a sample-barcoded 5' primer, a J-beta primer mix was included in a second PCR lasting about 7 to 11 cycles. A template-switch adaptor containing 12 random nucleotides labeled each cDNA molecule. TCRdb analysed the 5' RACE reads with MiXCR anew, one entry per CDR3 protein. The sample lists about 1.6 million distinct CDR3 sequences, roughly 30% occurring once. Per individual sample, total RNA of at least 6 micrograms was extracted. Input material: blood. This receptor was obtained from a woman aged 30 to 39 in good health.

This CDR3 is CASTRSNYGYTF. CDR3 sequence (DNA): TGTGCCAGCACGCGGTCTAACTATGGCTACACCTTC. The V gene is TRBV9, the J gene TRBJ1-2; D call uncertain. Trimming left V 6 bases short and J 0 bases short, with 6 bases between. This CDR3 has 12 residues. Germline CDR1 and CDR2: SGDLS and YYNGEE.